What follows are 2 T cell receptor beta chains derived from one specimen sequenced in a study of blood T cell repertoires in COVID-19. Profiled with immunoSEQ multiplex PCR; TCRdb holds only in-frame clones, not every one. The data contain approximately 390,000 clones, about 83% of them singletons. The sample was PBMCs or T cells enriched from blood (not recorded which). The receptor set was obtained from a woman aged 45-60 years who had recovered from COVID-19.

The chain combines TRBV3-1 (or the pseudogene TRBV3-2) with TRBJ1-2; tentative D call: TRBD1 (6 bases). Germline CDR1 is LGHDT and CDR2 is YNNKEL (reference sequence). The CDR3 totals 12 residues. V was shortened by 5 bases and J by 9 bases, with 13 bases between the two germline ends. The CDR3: CASSETGTRYTF. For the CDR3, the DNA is TGTGCCAGCAGCGAAACAGGGACGCGCTACACCTTC.

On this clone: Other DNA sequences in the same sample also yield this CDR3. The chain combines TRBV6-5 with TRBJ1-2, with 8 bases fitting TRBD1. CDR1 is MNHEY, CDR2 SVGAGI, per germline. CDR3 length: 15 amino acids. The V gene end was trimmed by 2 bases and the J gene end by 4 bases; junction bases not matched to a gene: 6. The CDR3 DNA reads TGTGCCAGCAGTTACCGCGACAGGGGAGGCTATGGCTACACCTTC. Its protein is CASSYRDRGGYGYTF.